Below are 32 T cell receptor beta chains sequenced from a single sample in a study of early T cells in non-severe SARS-CoV-2 infection. Each CDR3 protein gets one entry after TCRdb re-called the 5' RACE reads with MiXCR. The table shows approximately 90,000 distinct CDR3 sequences, with around 17% occurring only once. The input for sequencing was whole blood, taken at baseline. These receptors all stem from an adult who was a healthcare worker with PCR-confirmed SARS-CoV-2 infection or an uninfected control (not recorded which).

V gene TRBV7-2 combines with J gene TRBJ1-1; no clear D. The V gene's germline CDR1 is SGHTA and CDR2 FQGNSA. Trimming took 8 bases from V and 3 from J, leaving 13 bases between them. The CDR3 spans 13 residues. The CDR3 spells CASLLAWDTEAFF. The DNA of the CDR3 is TGTGCCAGCCTGTTGGCGTGGGACACTGAAGCTTTCTTT.

The V gene is TRBV20-1, the J gene TRBJ1-4; TRBD1 agrees at 7 bases. The CDR3 loop spans 13 amino acids. Germline CDR1 is DFQATT and CDR2 is SNEGSKA (reference sequence). The V and J ends lost 5 bases and 6 bases, in that order; junction bases with no gene match: 6. Here the CDR3 reads CSAHDRAHEKLFF. CDR3 sequence (DNA): TGCAGTGCTCATGACAGGGCTCATGAAAAACTGTTTTTT.

This clonotype was seen only a few times. This chain connects TRBV12-3 or TRBV12-4 to TRBJ2-1; D not certain. The CDR3 covers 14 residues. V shed 5 bases and J shed 5 bases, with 13 bases lying between them. The CDR3 is CASSQLNKNNEQFF. The CDR3 DNA sequence: TGTGCCAGCAGTCAGCTGAATAAAAACAATGAGCAGTTCTTC.

This clonotype was seen ten or more times. This chain joins TRBV28 and TRBJ2-3, with 13 bases that match TRBD2. J gave up 5 bases and V 5 bases, and 1 base lay outside the gene matches. The CDR3 sequence is 14 residues long. Germline CDR1 and CDR2: MDHEN and SYDVKM. The DNA of the CDR3 is TGTGCCAGCAGTGGACTAGCGGGAGTAGATACGCAGTATTTT. Translating gives CASSGLAGVDTQYF.

This clonotype was counted a few times. The gene calls are TRBV7-6 and TRBJ2-3; 7 bases map to TRBD1. Germline V lookup: CDR1 SGHVS, CDR2 FNYEAQ. The CDR3 extends over 16 amino acids. V shed 5 bases, J shed 0 bases, and the junction held 8 bases outside the gene matches. As DNA, the CDR3 is TGTGCCAGCAGCCGTCACAGGGGTTCTAGCACAGATACGCAGTATTTT. The encoded protein is CASSRHRGSSTDTQYF.

This clonotype has a count of ten or more. J is TRBJ2-3 and V is TRBV5-1; tentative D call: TRBD2 (5 bases). Per germline, CDR1 SGHRS and CDR2 YFSETQ. There are 14 residues in the CDR3. V was cut by 4 bases and J by 6 bases, with 15 bases left in between. The CDR3 sequence is CASSQRGPEDTQYF. The CDR3 bases are TGCGCCAGCAGCCAGAGAGGGCCCGAGGATACGCAGTATTTT.

The gene calls are TRBV3-1 and TRBJ2-1; no clear D. The CDR3 has 14 residues. The germline CDR1 and CDR2 sequences are LGHDT and YNNKEL (reference sequence). Trimming took off 2 bases at V and 0 bases at J, with 5 bases between the two ends. The CDR3, as DNA: TGTGCCAGCAGCCAAAGGGCCTCCTACAATGAGCAGTTCTTC. Its translation is CASSQRASYNEQFF.

This clonotype was picked up a small number of times. This chain joins TRBV12-3 or TRBV12-4 and TRBJ1-4; weak D call: TRBD1 (5 bases). The CDR3 spans 15 residues. The V gene lost 5 bases and the J gene lost 5 bases, with 15 bases spanning the gap. In nucleotides, the CDR3 is TGTGCCAGCAGTGAACCCGGGACGGAGAATGAAAAACTGTTTTTT. Encoded protein: CASSEPGTENEKLFF.

CDR3 nucleotide sequence: TGTGCCAGCAGCCAGGCTCGGGGTGAGAAGCAGTTCTTC. Amino acid sequence: CASSQARGEKQFF. J is TRBJ2-1 and V is TRBV3-1; weak D call: TRBD2 (5 bases). With 3 bases removed from V and 11 bases from J, the gap between germline ends came to 14 bases. The CDR3 totals 13 residues. Germline V gene lookup returns CDR1 LGHDT and CDR2 YNNKEL (reference sequence).

The rearrangement links TRBV29-1 to TRBJ2-5; D is uncertain. With 3 bases removed from V and 5 bases from J, the gap between germline ends came to 10 bases. Germline-derived CDR1 and CDR2 are SQVTM and ANQGSEA. The CDR3 is 12 amino acids. The CDR3 DNA reads as TGCAGCGTTGATCGGGCTGGGGAGACCCAGTACTTC. Its translation is CSVDRAGETQYF.

This clonotype has a handful of counts. The genes are TRBV7-8 and TRBJ2-1; TRBD1 is a possible D gene (5 bases). The CDR3 has 16 amino acids. V lost 5 bases, J lost 1 base, and 15 bases lay in between. Germline-derived CDR1 and CDR2 are SGHVS and FQNEAQ. The CDR3 is CASSPRVPKSYNEQFF. CDR3 DNA sequence: TGTGCCAGCAGCCCCAGGGTACCCAAATCCTACAATGAGCAGTTCTTC.

This clonotype was seen a handful of times. The genes are TRBV4-1 and TRBJ1-2; no definite D call. This CDR3 contains 13 residues. The V end was cut by 0 bases, the J end by 6 bases, with 8 bases between. Germline values: CDR1 MGHRA, CDR2 YSYEKL. CDR3 DNA sequence: TGCGCCAGCAGCCAAGAGACGAATCATGGCTACACCTTC. Protein: CASSQETNHGYTF.

V gene TRBV12-3 or TRBV12-4 combines with J gene TRBJ2-7, with D uncertain. The CDR3 spans 13 residues. Deletions cut 6 bases from V and 5 bases from J, with 14 bases between. This chain's CDR3 is CASSSPPLDEQYF. The CDR3 nucleotides read TGTGCCAGCAGCTCACCCCCCCTTGACGAGCAGTACTTC.

This clonotype was seen a handful of times. V usage is TRBV20-1 and J usage is TRBJ2-3, with D unclear. The germline V gene has CDR1 DFQATT and CDR2 SNEGSKA (reference sequence). V was shortened by 3 bases and J by 2 bases, with 12 bases between the two germline ends. The CDR3 length is 14 residues. CDR3 coding DNA: TGCAGTGCTAGCCCCCCAGGCCCCACAGATACGCAGTATTTT. The encoded protein is CSASPPGPTDTQYF.

The gene calls are TRBV6-1 and TRBJ2-2; the D call may be TRBD1 or TRBD2 (5 bases each). Germline CDR1 reads MNHNS; CDR2 reads SASEGT. V dropped 7 bases and J dropped 0 bases, with 12 bases sitting between them. CDR3 size: 15 residues. The CDR3 region is CASTPGPTNTGELFF. The CDR3, as DNA: TGTGCCAGCACCCCGGGGCCTACGAACACCGGGGAGCTGTTTTTT.

This rearrangement joins TRBV6-5 to TRBJ1-3; D is unclear. The V gene's germline CDR1 is MNHEY and CDR2 SVGAGI. This CDR3 is 11 amino acids long. The V end lost 0 bases, the J end lost 9 bases, and 3 bases lay between the germline ends. The CDR3 nucleotides are TGTGCCAGCAGTTACTCCGGCACCATATATTTT. This sequence encodes CASSYSGTIYF.

This chain links TRBV27 with TRBJ2-3; maybe TRBD1 (5 bases). V was shortened by 6 bases and J by 3 bases, with 13 bases between the two germline ends. There are 14 residues in the CDR3. Germline V CDR1 and CDR2: MNHEY, SMNVEV (reference sequence). The CDR3 coding sequence is TGTGCCAGCAGGGCGTCAGGGAAAACAGATACGCAGTATTTT. It codes for CASRASGKTDTQYF.

Only a few counts were recorded for this clonotype. The chain couples TRBV7-8 to TRBJ2-5, with a possible D match to TRBD1 (5 bases). Germline lookup yields CDR1 SGHVS and CDR2 FQNEAQ. The CDR3 consists of 13 residues. Trimming took 5 bases from V and 7 from J, leaving 14 bases between them. The CDR3 nucleotides are TGTGCCAGCAGCGACAGACTGGGCTGGACCCAGTACTTC. Translating it yields CASSDRLGWTQYF.

This clonotype was seen repeatedly, ten times or more. The chain links TRBV12-3 or TRBV12-4 to TRBJ1-4; no definite D call. V was cut by 7 bases and J by 5 bases, with 11 bases left in between. The CDR3 consists of 13 residues. Here the CDR3 reads CASKRVSNEKLFF. The DNA of the CDR3 is TGTGCCAGCAAACGGGTGTCCAATGAAAAACTGTTTTTT.

This clonotype was observed at least ten times. This chain links TRBV7-2 with TRBJ2-3; D is unresolved. The CDR3 extends over 11 amino acids. The V end was cut by 5 bases, the J end by 4 bases, with 4 bases between. From germline, CDR1 is SGHTA and CDR2 FQGNSA. CDR3 residues: CASSTSDTQYF. The CDR3 DNA follows: TGTGCCAGCAGCACCTCAGATACGCAGTATTTT.

This clonotype was detected ten times or more. The CDR3 sequence is CASSIRLAGGADTQYF. CDR3 sequence (DNA): TGTGCCAGCAGTATCCGACTAGCGGGAGGGGCAGATACGCAGTATTTT. The chain joins TRBV6-6 to TRBJ2-3; TRBD2 aligns across 14 bases. The V gene end was trimmed by 5 bases and the J gene end by 4 bases; junction bases not matched to a gene: 5. The CDR3 extends over 16 amino acids. Germline values: CDR1 MNHNY, CDR2 SVGAGI (reference sequence).

The chain links TRBV10-3 to TRBJ2-7, with D possibly matching TRBD2 (5 bases). This CDR3 region has 14 residues. Per the germline V gene, CDR1 is ENHRY and CDR2 is SYGVKD. Trimming removed 4 bases at V and 6 bases at J, with 16 bases between. In nucleotides, the CDR3 is TGTGCCATCAGTGGCATTAGTGGGAGCGGCGAGCAGTACTTC. Translation gives CAISGISGSGEQYF.

This clonotype has just a few counts. This sequence joins TRBV10-3 and TRBJ1-4; D possibly corresponds to TRBD1 (5 bases). Trimming took 6 bases from V and 7 from J, leaving 9 bases between them. The CDR3 has 12 amino acids. The germline gives CDR1 ENHRY, CDR2 SYGVKD. CDR3 protein: CAISAGTEKLFF. Here the CDR3 DNA reads TGTGCCATCAGCGCAGGGACTGAAAAACTGTTTTTT.

V and J are TRBV20-1 and TRBJ1-1; no definite D call. Trimming removed 4 bases from V and 0 bases from J, with 12 bases in between. Germline CDR1 reads DFQATT; CDR2 reads SNEGSKA (reference sequence). The length of the CDR3 is 14 residues. The CDR3 here is CSAKQNSLNTEAFF. The CDR3 DNA reads TGCAGTGCTAAACAGAATTCTTTGAACACTGAAGCTTTCTTT.

V gene TRBV20-1 combines with J gene TRBJ2-7; D gene ambiguous. CDR3 length: 13 residues. The germline V gene encodes CDR1 DFQATT and CDR2 SNEGSKA (reference sequence). V was cut by 3 bases and J by 2 bases, with 11 bases left in between. CDR3 DNA: TGCAGTGCTAGGCTCACTACCACCTACGAGCAGTACTTC. Encoded protein: CSARLTTTYEQYF.

In DNA, the CDR3 is TGTGCCAGCAACAGCTACCTTCAAGAGACCCAGTACTTC. This translates into CASNSYLQETQYF. The genes are TRBV2 and TRBJ2-5; the D is unclear. CDR3 length: 13 residues. V was cut by 7 bases and J by 2 bases, with 11 bases left in between. CDR1 and CDR2 from the germline V gene are SNHLY and FYNNEI.

The V call is TRBV28, the J call TRBJ2-7, with 9 bases matching TRBD1. Germline assignment: CDR1 MDHEN and CDR2 SYDVKM. CDR3 length equals 14 residues. V was clipped by 8 bases and J by 3 bases; unmatched bases: 8. For the CDR3, the DNA is TGTGCCAGCGCCCCCCAGACAGGGGGCTACGAGCAGTACTTC. This sequence encodes CASAPQTGGYEQYF. The full variable domain, completed using reference TRBV28 and TRBJ2-7, is DVKVTQSSRYLVKRTGEKVFLECVQDMDHENMFWYRQDPGLGLRLIYFSYDVKMKEKGDIPEGYSVSREKKERFSLILESASTNQTSMYLCASAPQTGGYEQYFGPGTRLTVT.

This clonotype has a count of ten or more. The chain employs TRBV3-1 and TRBJ2-7; TRBD2 matches at 7 bases. Trimming removed 0 bases from V and 1 base from J; junction bases left unmatched: 3. This CDR3 is 15 amino acids long. CDR1 is LGHDT, CDR2 YNNKEL, per germline (reference sequence). The CDR3 DNA follows: TGTGCCAGCAGCCAAGATAGACTAGCTTCCTACGAGCAGTACTTC. Protein: CASSQDRLASYEQYF.

This clonotype was detected a few times. One end of the junction is discordant with germline, which a read error may explain. The J gene is TRBJ2-2, the V gene TRBV20-1, with a weak D call TRBD2 (5 bases). In germline, CDR1 is DFQATT, CDR2 SNEGSKA (reference sequence). This CDR3 comprises 13 residues. The CDR3 sequence: CSAREGWGGELFF. CDR3 bases: TGCAGTGCTCGAGAGGGCTGGGGCGGGGAGCTGTTTTTT.

The chain recombines TRBV2 with TRBJ2-5; D possibly corresponds to TRBD2 (6 bases). CDR1 and CDR2 (germline): SNHLY, FYNNEI. The CDR3 loop spans 14 amino acids. Trimming took 6 bases from V and 4 from J, leaving 15 bases between them. The CDR3 sequence is CASRDAGIPETQYF. The CDR3 nucleotides read TGTGCCAGCAGGGACGCGGGGATCCCAGAGACCCAGTACTTC.

A few counts support this clonotype. The chain uses TRBV3-1 and TRBJ2-1; TRBD1 might be the D (5 bases). This CDR3 is 11 amino acids long. Germline V gene data show CDR1 as LGHDT and CDR2 as YNNKEL (reference sequence). V dropped 8 bases and J dropped 8 bases, with 10 bases sitting between them. The CDR3: CASRARDEQFF. For the CDR3, the DNA is TGTGCCAGCCGGGCCAGGGATGAGCAGTTCTTC.

This sequence joins TRBV11-2 and TRBJ2-1, with 8 positions matching TRBD2. The CDR3 spans 14 residues. V was pared by 7 bases and J by 6 bases, with 8 bases of the junction left unmatched. Germline CDR1 is SGHAT and CDR2 is FQNNGV. CDR3 coding DNA: TGTGCCAGCAATGCGGCCAGCGGGGGCAATGAGCAGTTCTTC. Amino acid sequence: CASNAASGGNEQFF.